This entry lists 29 T cell receptor beta chains sequenced from one sample in a study of blood T cell repertoires in COVID-19. Assay used: immunoSEQ multiplex PCR; TCRdb lists only in-frame clones, some missing. The table includes more than 95,000 clones, roughly nine tenths detected once. The sample was peripheral blood. The receptors come from a man aged 50-60 years in a cohort sampled during active COVID-19.

There are a few counts of this clone. The chain employs TRBV27 and TRBJ2-7; 8 nucleotides match TRBD2. The V and J ends lost 4 bases and 0 bases, in that order; junction bases with no gene match: 5. The CDR3 consists of 15 residues. Germline V gene sequence: CDR1 MNHEY, CDR2 SMNVEV (reference sequence). The CDR3 protein is CASSSLAGGSYEQYF. As DNA, the CDR3 is TGTGCCAGCAGTTCCCTAGCGGGTGGCTCCTACGAGCAGTACTTC.

V gene TRBV5-5 combines with J gene TRBJ2-7; TRBD1 might be the D (5 bases). Trimming took 5 bases from V and 2 from J, leaving 14 bases between them. The germline V gene encodes CDR1 SGHKS and CDR2 YYEKEE (reference sequence). The CDR3 runs 14 residues. The CDR3, as DNA: TGTGCCAGCAGATTTACGGACACAACCTACGAGCAGTACTTC. Residues: CASRFTDTTYEQYF.

The chain is built from TRBV5-1 and TRBJ2-5; 11 bases fit TRBD2. Germline lookup yields CDR1 SGHRS and CDR2 YFSETQ. V shed 0 bases, J shed 6 bases, and the junction held 4 bases outside the gene matches. The CDR3 has 15 residues. The CDR3 sequence: CASSLGLAGMKTQYF. The CDR3 DNA follows: TGCGCCAGCAGCTTGGGACTAGCGGGGATGAAGACCCAGTACTTC. Full variable domain (outside the CDR3, taken from reference TRBV5-1 and TRBJ2-5): KAGVTQTPRYLIKTRGQQVTLSCSPISGHRSVSWYQQTPGQGLQFLFEYFSETQRNKGNFPGRFSGRQFSNSRSEMNVSTLELGDSALYLCASSLGLAGMKTQYFGPGTRLLVL.

The gene calls are TRBV20-1 and TRBJ1-1, with D hard to call. Germline CDR1 reads DFQATT; CDR2 reads SNEGSKA (reference sequence). The CDR3 has 13 amino acids. V was clipped by 3 bases and J by 0 bases, with 8 bases between them. This CDR3 is CSASRVLNTEAFF. DNA for the CDR3: TGCAGTGCTAGTCGCGTCCTGAACACTGAAGCTTTCTTT.

The rearrangement joins TRBV7-2 to TRBJ1-2; 11 bases are a match to TRBD1. The CDR3 is 13 residues long. V lost 6 bases, J lost 13 bases, and 10 bases stayed unmatched. Germline V CDR1 and CDR2: SGHTA, FQGNSA. CDR3: CASRGTGGYSATF. In DNA, the CDR3 is TGTGCCAGCAGGGGGACAGGGGGTTACTCTGCCACCTTC. Filled out from reference TRBV7-2 and TRBJ1-2, the complete variable domain reads GAGVSQSPSNKVTEKGKDVELRCDPISGHTALYWYRQSLGQGLEFLIYFQGNSAPDKSGLPSDRFSAERTGGSVSTLTIQRTQQEDSAVYLCASRGTGGYSATFGSGTRLTVV.

The V gene is TRBV5-6, the J gene TRBJ1-1; 12 bases are shared with TRBD1. The CDR3 length is 17 residues. The germline CDR1 and CDR2 sequences are SGHDT and YYEEEE. V trimming: 0 bases; J trimming: 1 base; junction bases outside the gene matches: 4. CDR3 amino acids: CASSLVWDRGRNTEAFF. The CDR3 bases are TGTGCCAGCAGCTTGGTTTGGGACAGGGGGCGGAACACTGAAGCTTTCTTT.

This clone was recorded once. J is TRBJ2-3 and V is TRBV9, with a possible D match to TRBD2 (7 bases). V was cut by 4 bases and J by 6 bases, with 21 bases left in between. In germline, CDR1 is SGDLS, CDR2 YYNGEE. The CDR3 length is 16 residues. CDR3 nucleotide sequence: TGTGCCAGCAGCCCCCCTTGGGGGGGCCCCGGGGATACGCAGTATTTT. This codes for CASSPPWGGPGDTQYF.

The chain has TRBV6-6 and TRBJ2-5; 10 bases match TRBD1. The CDR3 length is 15 residues. In germline, CDR1 is MNHNY, CDR2 SVGAGI (reference sequence). V lost 6 bases to trimming and J lost 1 base; unmatched junction nucleotides: 5. The CDR3 DNA sequence: TGTGCCAGCAGCCTGGGACAGGGGCTCCAAGAGACCCAGTACTTC. It codes for CASSLGQGLQETQYF.

The chain couples TRBV2 to TRBJ2-7, with a weak D call TRBD1 (5 bases). The germline V gene encodes CDR1 SNHLY and CDR2 FYNNEI. The CDR3 spans 11 residues. Trimming removed 6 bases at V and 4 bases at J, with 7 bases between. Written as DNA, the CDR3 is TGTGCCAGCAGGCCAGGGTACGAGCAGTACTTC. Its protein product is CASRPGYEQYF. Based on the CDR3 plus reference TRBV2 and TRBJ2-7, the full variable domain is EPEVTQTPSHQVTQMGQEVILRCVPISNHLYFYWYRQILGQKVEFLVSFYNNEISEKSEIFDDQFSVERPDGSNFTLKIRSTKLEDSAMYFCASRPGYEQYFGPGTRLTVT.

The gene calls are TRBV11-2 and TRBJ2-1; TRBD2 matches 11 bases. Germline values: CDR1 SGHAT, CDR2 FQNNGV. This CDR3 has 15 amino acids. J gave up 6 bases and V 1 base, and 2 bases lay outside the gene matches. The DNA for the CDR3 is TGTGCCAGCAGCTTAGTAGCGGGGGGGGTCAATGAGCAGTTCTTC. Translated, it gives CASSLVAGGVNEQFF.

V usage is TRBV19 and J usage is TRBJ1-2, with D perhaps TRBD1 (6 bases). The V gene's germline CDR1 is LNHDA and CDR2 SQIVND (reference sequence). Trimming shortened V by 5 bases and J by 3 bases, and 16 bases separated the two germline ends. The CDR3 loop spans 15 amino acids. The CDR3 here is CASSSPGGAHYGYTF. CDR3 coding DNA: TGTGCCAGTAGTTCCCCCGGGGGGGCTCACTATGGCTACACCTTC.

A word on this clone: Additional DNA sequences in this sample encode the identical CDR3. The rearrangement links TRBV5-1 to TRBJ2-5; D is unresolved. Germline V CDR1 and CDR2: SGHRS, YFSETQ. Trimming removed 0 bases from V and 1 base from J, with 4 bases in between. The CDR3 totals 13 residues. The CDR3, as DNA: TGCGCCAGCAGCTTGGGCGGCCAAGAGACCCAGTACTTC. Its translation: CASSLGGQETQYF.

The V gene is TRBV7-8, the J gene TRBJ2-5, with 8 bases that match TRBD2. V gave up 5 bases and J gave up 5 bases; unmatched junction bases: 4. There are 13 residues in the CDR3. Per germline, CDR1 SGHVS and CDR2 FQNEAQ. The CDR3 DNA reads as TGTGCCAGCAGCCTCGGGGGGGTGGAGACCCAGTACTTC. This encodes CASSLGGVETQYF.

This chain joins TRBV2 and TRBJ1-6, with a weak D call TRBD1 (5 bases). Trimming removed 0 bases from V and 7 bases from J, with 13 bases in between. Germline V CDR1 and CDR2: SNHLY, FYNNEI. The CDR3 length is 16 residues. Here the CDR3 reads CASSEASGGRNSPLHF. The DNA of the CDR3 is TGTGCCAGCAGTGAAGCGTCCGGGGGAAGGAATTCACCCCTCCACTTT.

V and J are TRBV6-6 and TRBJ1-6; D is unresolved. The CDR3 sequence is 14 residues long. Trimming left V 0 bases short and J 7 bases short, with 7 bases between. Per germline, CDR1 MNHNY and CDR2 SVGAGI (reference sequence). CDR3 bases: TGTGCCAGCAGTTACTCTCAGTTAAATTCACCCCTCCACTTT. This sequence encodes CASSYSQLNSPLHF.

V usage is TRBV5-6 and J usage is TRBJ2-1; TRBD2 matches at 7 bases. CDR1 and CDR2 (germline): SGHDT, YYEEEE. After removal of 5 bases from V and 5 bases from J, the junction contained 7 bases not matched to a gene. This CDR3 contains 14 residues. The CDR3 nucleotides read TGTGCCAGCAGTCCCGGGACTACCGACAATGAGCAGTTCTTC. Translation gives CASSPGTTDNEQFF.

The chain is built from TRBV9 and TRBJ2-5; D is ambiguous. V lost 0 bases to trimming and J lost 2 bases, with 8 bases between them. The CDR3 extends over 14 amino acids. Germline CDR1 SGDLS, CDR2 YYNGEE. The CDR3, as DNA: TGTGCCAGCAGCGTAGGAGTGTCACAAGAGACCCAGTACTTC. It is translated as CASSVGVSQETQYF.

The chain couples TRBV15 to TRBJ2-5; possible D gene TRBD1, 6 bases. Per germline, CDR1 LNHNV and CDR2 YYDKDF (reference sequence). This CDR3 region has 13 residues. The V and J ends lost 7 bases and 1 base respectively, with 10 bases between them. The CDR3 sequence: CATTGTLQETQYF. CDR3 bases: TGTGCCACCACCGGGACACTCCAAGAGACCCAGTACTTC.

This chain connects TRBV15 to TRBJ1-6, with D uncertain. Trimming removed 0 bases at V and 6 bases at J, with 6 bases between. Germline V lookup: CDR1 LNHNV, CDR2 YYDKDF (reference sequence). This CDR3 spans 14 amino acids. CDR3 sequence: CATSRDVLNSPLHF. DNA for the CDR3: TGTGCCACCAGCAGAGATGTCCTTAATTCACCCCTCCACTTT.

This chain links TRBV27 with TRBJ1-6, with TRBD1 identical over 7 bases. The CDR3 covers 14 residues. After removal of 1 base from V and 11 bases from J, the junction contained 5 bases not matched to a gene. The V gene's germline CDR1 is MNHEY and CDR2 SMNVEV (reference sequence). The CDR3 nucleotides read TGTGCCAGCAGTTTATTTGACAGGGAAGCACCCCTCCACTTT. It encodes CASSLFDREAPLHF.

The CDR3 DNA follows: TGTGCCACCAGCACGGGGTGGTCGACCCAGTACTTC. The encoded protein is CATSTGWSTQYF. The rearrangement links TRBV15 to TRBJ2-5, with D possibly TRBD2 on 5 matching bases. This CDR3 contains 12 residues. V was pared by 4 bases and J by 7 bases, with 10 bases between. Per germline, CDR1 LNHNV and CDR2 YYDKDF (reference sequence). The full variable domain, in which reference TRBV15 and TRBJ2-5 provide the parts outside the CDR3, is DAMVIQNPRYQVTQFGKPVTLSCSQTLNHNVMYWYQQKSSQAPKLLFHYYDKDFNNEADTPDNFQSRRPNTSFCFLDIRSPGLGDTAMYLCATSTGWSTQYFGPGTRLLVL.

The chain employs TRBV20-1 and TRBJ2-2; the match to TRBD2 covers 11 bases. V shed 3 bases and J 6 bases; nucleotides not matched to a gene: 9. Germline V gene lookup returns CDR1 DFQATT and CDR2 SNEGSKA (reference sequence). This CDR3 is 16 amino acids long. CDR3 sequence: CSASPSGGSVAGELFF. CDR3 bases: TGCAGTGCTAGTCCTAGCGGGGGGTCCGTGGCCGGGGAGCTGTTTTTT.

For the CDR3, the DNA is TGTGCCAGCAGCCCGTTCGGACAGGGGGCGCGAAATACGCAGTATTTT. This translates into CASSPFGQGARNTQYF. The rearrangement joins TRBV7-9 to TRBJ2-3, with 11 bases lining up with TRBD1. The junction had 11 bases not matched to a gene; V was cut back by 5 bases and J by 7 bases. Looked up from germline, CDR1 is SEHNR and CDR2 is FQNEAQ (reference sequence). This CDR3 is built from 16 residues. The variable domain in full, with the rest retrieved from reference TRBV7-9 and TRBJ2-3, is DTGVSQNPRHKITKRGQNVTFRCDPISEHNRLYWYRQTLGQGPEFLTYFQNEAQLEKSRLLSDRFSAERPKGSFSTLEIQRTEQGDSAMYLCASSPFGQGARNTQYFGPGTRLTVL.

The chain carries TRBV3-1 (or the pseudogene TRBV3-2) and TRBJ2-2; D not certain. Trimming took 8 bases from V and 9 from J, leaving 19 bases between them. CDR1 is LGHDT, CDR2 YNNKEL, per germline (reference sequence). The CDR3 is made up of 14 amino acids. CDR3 sequence reads: CASLQEGGRRELFF. For the CDR3, the DNA is TGTGCCAGCCTCCAAGAAGGCGGCCGGCGGGAGCTGTTTTTT.

This rearrangement joins TRBV6-1 to TRBJ1-6, with D uncertain. This CDR3 contains 11 residues. Germline CDR1 and CDR2: MNHNS and SASEGT. Trimming removed 2 bases at V and 14 bases at J, with 7 bases between. The CDR3 DNA sequence: TGTGCCAGCAGTGAACCGAGCACCCTCCACTTT. This translates into CASSEPSTLHF.

V is TRBV5-6 and J is TRBJ1-4; D possibly corresponds to TRBD1 (6 bases). V was pared by 3 bases and J by 4 bases, with 16 bases between. The CDR3 covers 16 residues. Germline CDR1 reads SGHDT; CDR2 reads YYEEEE. CDR3 nucleotides: TGTGCCAGCAGCTCCTACAGGGTAGGGCGTAATGAAAAACTGTTTTTT. Translated: CASSSYRVGRNEKLFF.

The chain employs TRBV2 and TRBJ2-5; 7 nucleotides line up with TRBD2. Germline CDR1 reads SNHLY; CDR2 reads FYNNEI. This CDR3 comprises 11 residues. V trimming: 11 bases; J trimming: 3 bases; junction bases outside the gene matches: 3. The CDR3 reads CASGGKETQYF. The CDR3, as DNA: TGTGCCTCGGGGGGAAAAGAGACCCAGTACTTC.

The chain combines TRBV25-1 with TRBJ1-2; 7 bases match TRBD1. V was pared by 2 bases and J by 3 bases, with 3 bases of the junction left unmatched. Germline V gene lookup returns CDR1 MGHDK and CDR2 SYGVNS. CDR3 length: 14 residues. CDR3 bases: TGTGCCAGCAGTGAAAGGGACAGATACTATGGCTACACCTTC. Protein: CASSERDRYYGYTF.

In nucleotides, the CDR3 is TGTGCCAGCAGCCAAGAAGCAGCGGCCACAGATACGCAGTATTTT. This sequence encodes CASSQEAAATDTQYF. The chain links TRBV3-1 (or the pseudogene TRBV3-2) to TRBJ2-3, with D possibly being TRBD2 (5 bases). Germline V gene lookup returns CDR1 LGHDT and CDR2 YNNKEL (reference sequence). The CDR3 has 15 residues. The germline V and J ends were trimmed by 0 bases and 2 bases, with 9 bases remaining between them.